The 5 T cell receptor beta chains given below trace back to one sample, sequenced in a study of T cell changes during pregnancy in multiple sclerosis. This table comes from immunoSEQ multiplex PCR, and its TCRdb copy is limited to in-frame clones, with some not included. This sample yields approximately 120,000 clones, of which about 96% are seen a single time; over 0.35% belongs to the top ten. The source material was peripheral blood, sampled after pregnancy. The receptor source for this set is a female donor with multiple sclerosis, enrolled in a pregnancy study.

Written as DNA, the CDR3 is TGTGCCACCAGCAGAGCCCGGGACTTAATCGGCAATGAGCAGTTCTTC. As protein: CATSRARDLIGNEQFF. This rearrangement joins TRBV15 to TRBJ2-1; D is perhaps TRBD2 (6 bases). The CDR3 is 16 residues long. The germline CDR1 and CDR2 sequences are LNHNV and YYDKDF (reference sequence). Trimming stripped 1 base from V and 6 bases from J, with 16 bases between.

The rearrangement uses TRBV2 and TRBJ2-7; tentatively, D is TRBD1 (7 bases). The length of the CDR3 is 16 residues. V was pared by 1 base and J by 4 bases, with 17 bases between. CDR1 and CDR2 (germline): SNHLY, FYNNEI. This CDR3 reads CASSEVAGRGRYEQYF. In nucleotides, the CDR3 is TGTGCCAGCAGTGAAGTCGCGGGCAGGGGGAGGTACGAGCAGTACTTC.

This chain's CDR3 is CASSVGTSGALTEQYF. The CDR3 coding sequence is TGTGCCAGCAGCGTAGGAACTAGCGGGGCCTTAACCGAGCAGTACTTC. V usage is TRBV9 and J usage is TRBJ2-7, with 10 bases fitting TRBD2. The germline V gene encodes CDR1 SGDLS and CDR2 YYNGEE. The V segment lost 0 bases and the J segment 6 bases; nucleotides outside the gene matches: 9. The CDR3 consists of 16 residues.

This chain connects TRBV19 to TRBJ2-6; tentative D call: TRBD2 (7 bases). V lost 5 bases and J lost 0, with 14 bases in between. In germline, CDR1 is LNHDA, CDR2 SQIVND (reference sequence). The CDR3 totals 17 residues. CDR3: CASSHRGASSGANVLTF. The CDR3 DNA reads as TGTGCCAGTAGTCATCGGGGGGCGTCCTCTGGGGCCAACGTCCTGACTTTC.

This rearrangement joins TRBV7-6 to TRBJ2-1; 8 bases match TRBD2. The germline CDR1 and CDR2 sequences are SGHVS and FNYEAQ. The ends lost 1 base at V and 8 bases at J; junction bases unmatched: 13. The CDR3 is 17 amino acids. CDR3 amino acids: CASSLDVQRERGDEQFF. The DNA for the CDR3 is TGTGCCAGCAGCTTAGATGTCCAGCGGGAGAGAGGAGATGAGCAGTTCTTC.